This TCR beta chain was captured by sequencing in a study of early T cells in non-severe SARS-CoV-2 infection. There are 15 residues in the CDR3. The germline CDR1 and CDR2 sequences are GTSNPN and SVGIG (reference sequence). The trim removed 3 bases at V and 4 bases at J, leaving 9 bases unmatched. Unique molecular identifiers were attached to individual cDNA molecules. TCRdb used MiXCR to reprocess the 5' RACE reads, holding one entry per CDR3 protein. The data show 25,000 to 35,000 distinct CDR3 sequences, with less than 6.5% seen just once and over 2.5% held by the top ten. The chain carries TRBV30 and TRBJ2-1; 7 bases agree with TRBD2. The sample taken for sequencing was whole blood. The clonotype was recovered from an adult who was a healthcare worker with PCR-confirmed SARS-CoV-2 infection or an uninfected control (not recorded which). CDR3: CAWSLAAAFYNEQFF. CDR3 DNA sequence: TGTGCCTGGAGCCTAGCGGCCGCTTTTTACAATGAGCAGTTCTTC. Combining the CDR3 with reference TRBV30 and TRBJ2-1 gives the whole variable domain SQTIHQWPATLVQPVGSPLSLECTVEGTSNPNLYWYRQAAGRGLQLLFYSVGIGQISSEVPQNLSASRPQDRQFILSSKKLLLSDSGFYLCAWSLAAAFYNEQFFGPGTRLTVL.